Below are 25 T cell receptor beta chains sequenced from a single sample in a study of blood T cell repertoires in COVID-19. Libraries were prepared by immunoSEQ multiplex PCR; TCRdb keeps only in-frame clonotypes and omits some of them. Among tens of thousands of clones listed, about 89% were seen once. The sample taken for sequencing was peripheral blood. The source of these receptors is a human donor in a cohort sampled during active COVID-19.

The chain links TRBV28 to TRBJ2-7, with 9 bases lining up with TRBD1. Germline trimming cut 5 bases from V and 5 bases from J; bases unmatched to any gene: 13. Germline CDR1 is MDHEN and CDR2 is SYDVKM. This CDR3 region has 16 residues. The CDR3 DNA sequence: TGTGCCAGCAGTCTCGGGGGTGGGACAGGGCCTAACGAGCAGTACTTC. Its translation: CASSLGGGTGPNEQYF. The full variable domain, completed using reference TRBV28 and TRBJ2-7, is DVKVTQSSRYLVKRTGEKVFLECVQDMDHENMFWYRQDPGLGLRLIYFSYDVKMKEKGDIPEGYSVSREKKERFSLILESASTNQTSMYLCASSLGGGTGPNEQYFGPGTRLTVT.

This clone was observed a handful of times. J is TRBJ2-7 and V is TRBV4-2; 12 nucleotides match TRBD2. The V gene end was trimmed by 3 bases and the J gene end by 5 bases; junction bases not matched to a gene: 8. The germline V gene has CDR1 LGHNA and CDR2 YNFKEQ. The CDR3 runs to 16 residues. DNA of the CDR3: TGTGCCAGCAGCCAGGATCTAGCGGGAGGGTACAACGAGCAGTACTTC. Protein: CASSQDLAGGYNEQYF.

The chain is built from TRBV27 and TRBJ1-5, with TRBD1 as a possible D gene (5 bases). The CDR3 covers 14 residues. Germline V gives CDR1 MNHEY, CDR2 SMNVEV (reference sequence). V was trimmed by 1 base and J by 5 bases, leaving 9 bases between them. The chain's CDR3 is CASSLYQGYQPQHF. Here the CDR3 DNA reads TGTGCCAGCAGTTTATACCAGGGATATCAGCCCCAGCATTTT.

The chain combines TRBV9 with TRBJ2-2, with D possibly matching TRBD1 (5 bases). The CDR3 is 15 residues long. V lost 3 bases and J lost 1, with 10 bases in between. From germline, CDR1 is SGDLS and CDR2 YYNGEE. The CDR3 DNA reads as TGTGCCAGCAGCGATACGACAGTGAACACCGGGGAGCTGTTTTTT. This codes for CASSDTTVNTGELFF.

The gene calls are TRBV27 and TRBJ2-7; 12 bases agree with TRBD2. Trimming removed 4 bases from V and 0 bases from J; junction bases left unmatched: 13. This CDR3 is built from 19 residues. Germline CDR1 and CDR2: MNHEY and SMNVEV (reference sequence). CDR3 DNA sequence: TGTGCCAGCAGTTCATCCGGGACTAGCGGGCTTAGGAGCTCCTACGAGCAGTACTTC. It specifies CASSSSGTSGLRSSYEQYF.

The sample holds a few counts of this clone. This chain uses TRBV6-6 with TRBJ2-1; perhaps TRBD2 as D (6 bases). This CDR3 spans 13 amino acids. In germline, CDR1 is MNHNY, CDR2 SVGAGI (reference sequence). V lost 7 bases and J 6 bases, leaving 13 bases between the germline ends. The CDR3 reads CASNRLGGNEQFF. DNA for the CDR3: TGTGCCAGCAATCGACTGGGGGGCAATGAGCAGTTCTTC.

V usage is TRBV28 and J usage is TRBJ2-2, with D unresolved. From germline, CDR1 is MDHEN and CDR2 SYDVKM. The CDR3 runs 13 residues. Trimming stripped 2 bases from V and 4 bases from J, with 5 bases between. The CDR3 is CASSLVSTGELFF. DNA for the CDR3: TGTGCCAGCAGTTTAGTCTCCACCGGGGAGCTGTTTTTT. Supplemented by reference TRBV28 and TRBJ2-2, the full variable domain reads DVKVTQSSRYLVKRTGEKVFLECVQDMDHENMFWYRQDPGLGLRLIYFSYDVKMKEKGDIPEGYSVSREKKERFSLILESASTNQTSMYLCASSLVSTGELFFGEGSRLTVL.

The chain is built from TRBV3-1 (or the pseudogene TRBV3-2) and TRBJ2-6; 12 positions agree with TRBD2. CDR3 length: 21 amino acids. V shed 4 bases and J 0 bases; nucleotides not matched to a gene: 13. Germline V CDR1 and CDR2: LGHDT, YNNKEL (reference sequence). The CDR3 spells CASSRALRLAGGSSGANVLTF. CDR3 nucleotides: TGTGCCAGCAGCCGGGCCCTCCGCCTAGCGGGAGGGAGCTCTGGGGCCAACGTCCTGACTTTC.

This clone was seen once. The V gene is TRBV7-2, the J gene TRBJ2-3, with unresolved D. The CDR3 is made up of 17 amino acids. The germline CDR1 and CDR2 sequences are SGHTA and FQGNSA. Trimming shortened V by 1 base and J by 2 bases, and 16 bases separated the two germline ends. CDR3 region: CASSLDSPVFDTDTQYF. As DNA, the CDR3 is TGTGCCAGCAGCTTAGACTCACCGGTCTTCGACACAGATACGCAGTATTTT. The complete variable domain, with remaining parts taken from reference TRBV7-2 and TRBJ2-3, reads GAGVSQSPSNKVTEKGKDVELRCDPISGHTALYWYRQSLGQGLEFLIYFQGNSAPDKSGLPSDRFSAERTGGSVSTLTIQRTQQEDSAVYLCASSLDSPVFDTDTQYFGPGTRLTVL.

The rearrangement uses TRBV28 and TRBJ1-2, with no clear D. The germline CDR1 and CDR2 sequences are MDHEN and SYDVKM. This CDR3 contains 13 residues. V lost 4 bases, J lost 2 bases, and 8 bases lay in between. CDR3 residues: CASSSTSNYGYTF. The CDR3 DNA is TGTGCCAGCAGTTCGACATCCAACTATGGCTACACCTTC.

The chain employs TRBV19 and TRBJ1-3; no clear D. The V end was cut by 0 bases, the J end by 0 bases, with 9 bases between. Germline values: CDR1 LNHDA, CDR2 SQIVND (reference sequence). This CDR3 has 16 residues. CDR3 bases: TGTGCCAGTAGTATAGAGGCAGGCCGCTCTGGAAACACCATATATTTT. This sequence encodes CASSIEAGRSGNTIYF.

This chain uses TRBV25-1 with TRBJ2-7; 7 bases align to TRBD1. V lost 3 bases and J lost 7; bases outside the gene matches: 9. The germline gives CDR1 MGHDK, CDR2 SYGVNS. This CDR3 is built from 14 residues. As DNA, the CDR3 is TGTGCCAGCAGTGAGCCGGGACAGCCTAAAGAGCAGTACTTC. Translated: CASSEPGQPKEQYF.

This sequence joins TRBV5-4 and TRBJ2-5; 9 bases align to TRBD2. CDR3 size: 14 residues. Germline V gives CDR1 SGHNT, CDR2 YYREEE (reference sequence). The V segment lost 3 bases and the J segment 4 bases; nucleotides outside the gene matches: 4. CDR3 nucleotides: TGTGCCAGCAGCTCCCGCGGGGGGGGAGAGACCCAGTACTTC. It codes for CASSSRGGGETQYF.

The chain recombines TRBV5-6 with TRBJ1-6; perhaps TRBD1 as D (6 bases). V lost 4 bases to trimming and J lost 5 bases, with 16 bases between them. Germline CDR1 is SGHDT and CDR2 is YYEEEE. The CDR3 sequence is 16 residues long. For the CDR3, the DNA is TGTGCCAGCAGCCACGACAGGCGCCCCCATAATTCACCCCTCCACTTT. Translating gives CASSHDRRPHNSPLHF.

V and J are TRBV27 and TRBJ2-7, with 8 bases that match TRBD2. The CDR3 is 16 residues long. The germline CDR1 and CDR2 sequences are MNHEY and SMNVEV (reference sequence). V was clipped by 6 bases and J by 3 bases; unmatched bases: 13. Here the CDR3 reads CASRPGRAGLSYEQYF. The CDR3 nucleotides read TGTGCCAGCAGGCCCGGGAGGGCCGGGCTTAGCTACGAGCAGTACTTC.

The chain joins TRBV23-1 to TRBJ1-2; D unclear. TRBV23-1 is classed as an ORF, of uncertain function. CDR3 length: 13 residues. The V and J ends lost 3 bases and 13 bases respectively, with 18 bases between them. In nucleotides, the CDR3 is TGCGCCAGCAGTCAGATAAGACTCTCCCACGCCACCTTC. Amino acid sequence: CASSQIRLSHATF.

This clone was detected once. The chain employs TRBV5-5 and TRBJ1-2; a possible D gene is TRBD1 (6 bases). The length of the CDR3 is 13 residues. The V gene lost 4 bases and the J gene lost 4 bases, with 11 bases spanning the gap. Germline assignment: CDR1 SGHKS and CDR2 YYEKEE (reference sequence). CDR3: CASSPEGVYGYTF. The CDR3 DNA follows: TGTGCCAGCAGCCCTGAGGGGGTCTATGGCTACACCTTC.

This chain connects TRBV2 to TRBJ1-1; 9 bases are a match to TRBD1. V shed 5 bases, J shed 7 bases, and the junction held 8 bases outside the gene matches. Germline V CDR1 and CDR2: SNHLY, FYNNEI. The CDR3 length is 14 residues. The CDR3 DNA sequence: TGTGCCAGCAGTAATGAACAGGGGGCAAGTGAAGCTTTCTTT. Translation: CASSNEQGASEAFF.

This chain links TRBV2 with TRBJ1-4; tentative D call: TRBD1 (6 bases). The V and J ends lost 11 bases and 8 bases respectively, with 15 bases between them. CDR3 length: 12 amino acids. Germline CDR1 reads SNHLY; CDR2 reads FYNNEI. The CDR3 DNA is TGTGCCTCGGGGGGCAGCCGGGAAAAACTGTTTTTT. It encodes CASGGSREKLFF.

V gene TRBV28 combines with J gene TRBJ1-2; TRBD1 might be the D (6 bases). Per germline, CDR1 MDHEN and CDR2 SYDVKM. The CDR3 has 14 amino acids. Trimming pared 6 bases from V and 2 bases from J, leaving 13 bases between. CDR3 nucleotides: TGTGCCAGCAGGCCCAGACAGGAGAACTATGGCTACACCTTC. Encoded protein: CASRPRQENYGYTF.

This sequence joins TRBV28 and TRBJ1-5, with 7 bases fitting TRBD1. Germline V lookup: CDR1 MDHEN, CDR2 SYDVKM. There are 15 residues in the CDR3. V trimming: 3 bases; J trimming: 4 bases; junction bases outside the gene matches: 6. CDR3 in DNA: TGTGCCAGCAGTTTCAGACAGGGCGCAAATCAGCCCCAGCATTTT. Protein: CASSFRQGANQPQHF. Full variable domain (remainder filled in from reference TRBV28 and TRBJ1-5): DVKVTQSSRYLVKRTGEKVFLECVQDMDHENMFWYRQDPGLGLRLIYFSYDVKMKEKGDIPEGYSVSREKKERFSLILESASTNQTSMYLCASSFRQGANQPQHFGDGTRLSIL.

The chain links TRBV5-1 to TRBJ2-3; the match to TRBD1 covers 12 bases. V was pared by 0 bases and J by 1 base, with 6 bases of the junction left unmatched. The V gene's germline CDR1 is SGHRS and CDR2 YFSETQ. The CDR3 contains 18 residues. The CDR3 DNA follows: TGCGCCAGCAGCTTGGGGGACAGGGGGCGAACGGGCACAGATACGCAGTATTTT. Its protein product is CASSLGDRGRTGTDTQYF.

V gene TRBV11-2 combines with J gene TRBJ1-1; D is possibly TRBD1 (6 bases). The CDR3 covers 12 residues. Germline V gene data show CDR1 as SGHAT and CDR2 as FQNNGV. The ends were cut back, 4 bases at V and 8 bases at J, with 11 bases in the middle. CDR3 DNA sequence: TGTGCCAGCAGCTCGGACAGACTCGAAGCTTTCTTT. Translated, it gives CASSSDRLEAFF.

The rearrangement links TRBV3-1 (or the pseudogene TRBV3-2) to TRBJ1-2; D possibly corresponds to TRBD1 (5 bases). Trimming left V 2 bases short and J 6 bases short, with 22 bases between. CDR3 size: 17 residues. The germline V gene encodes CDR1 LGHDT and CDR2 YNNKEL (reference sequence). The CDR3 DNA sequence: TGTGCCAGCAGCCAAAGTTACGCAGGGCAAGGATCAAATGGCTACACCTTC. Its protein product is CASSQSYAGQGSNGYTF.

This rearrangement joins TRBV15 to TRBJ2-5; TRBD1 matches at 8 bases. Unmatched junction bases numbered 13, after V lost 8 bases and J lost 5 bases. The CDR3 covers 15 residues. Germline CDR1 reads LNHNV; CDR2 reads YYDKDF (reference sequence). The CDR3 DNA follows: TGTGCCACCGCCCGGACAGGGCCGCTTAGGGAGACCCAGTACTTC. Translation: CATARTGPLRETQYF.